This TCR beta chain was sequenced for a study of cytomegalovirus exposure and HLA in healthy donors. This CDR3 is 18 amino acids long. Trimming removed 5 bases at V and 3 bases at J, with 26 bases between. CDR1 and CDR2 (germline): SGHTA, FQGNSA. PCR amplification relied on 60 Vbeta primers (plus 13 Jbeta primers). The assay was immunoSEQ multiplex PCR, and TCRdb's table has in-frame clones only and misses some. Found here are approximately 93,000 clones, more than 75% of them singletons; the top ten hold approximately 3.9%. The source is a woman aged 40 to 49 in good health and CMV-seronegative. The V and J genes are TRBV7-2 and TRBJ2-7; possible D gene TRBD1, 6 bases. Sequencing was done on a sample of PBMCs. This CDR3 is CASSPHPMTGVGVYEQYF. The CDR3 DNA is TGTGCCAGCAGCCCCCACCCCATGACAGGAGTGGGGGTCTACGAGCAGTACTTC.